This record covers a single T cell receptor beta chain. The sample is drawn from a study of blood T cell repertoires in COVID-19. Study as a whole: The United States, Italy and Spain provided the acute and convalescent COVID-19 samples. PBMCs, B-cell-depleted T cells, or T cells were the source of the cDNA or gDNA that made up the material.

The CDR3 totals 15 residues. The germline gives CDR1 SGHRS, CDR2 YFSETQ. Trimming shortened V by 4 bases and J by 2 bases, and 14 bases separated the two germline ends. As handled by the study authors: Reference gene primers were amplified, and this amplification served to estimate nucleated cell counts. Generated by immunoSEQ multiplex PCR, the TCRdb table keeps only in-frame clones and is missing some. V, J and clone size are those of that table, while D and trimming were read from the DNA. This sample yields 110,000 to 150,000 clones, of which around 75% are seen a single time; approximately 5.2% belongs to the top ten.

This TCR was recovered from a woman between 65 and 79 years old with COVID-19, enrolled during active disease. V and J are TRBV5-1 and TRBJ2-3, with a possible D match to TRBD2 (5 bases). Sequenced material: peripheral blood. This CDR3 reads CASSQRDPITDTQYF. The CDR3 nucleotides read TGCGCCAGCAGCCAGAGGGATCCTATCACAGATACGCAGTATTTT.